Listed here are 11 T cell receptor beta chains from one sample, sequenced in a study of identical twins. Each CDR3 protein is one row after TCRdb ran MiXCR on the 5' RACE reads. Among 1.5 million to 2 million distinct CDR3 sequences listed, about 30% were seen once. Sample: cord blood. Receptors originate from a newborn girl in good health.

DNA for the CDR3: TGTGCCAGCAGTCCACGGGAACAGGGCGCCTACGAGCAGTACTTC. Its translation is CASSPREQGAYEQYF. This chain uses TRBV27 with TRBJ2-7; possible D gene TRBD1, 6 bases. Germline V lookup: CDR1 MNHEY, CDR2 SMNVEV (reference sequence). This CDR3 contains 15 residues. Deletions cut 5 bases from V and 2 bases from J, with 16 bases between.

This clonotype has a single count. This CDR3 reads CASLPGQGLFYGYTF. For the CDR3, the DNA is TGTGCCAGTTTACCCGGACAGGGACTTTTCTATGGCTACACCTTC. V usage is TRBV19 and J usage is TRBJ1-2; TRBD1 matches 8 bases. The germline CDR1 and CDR2 sequences are LNHDA and SQIVND (reference sequence). J gave up 4 bases and V 8 bases, and 12 bases lay outside the gene matches. The CDR3 is 15 amino acids. The full variable domain, rest sourced from reference TRBV19 and TRBJ1-2, is DGGITQSPKYLFRKEGQNVTLSCEQNLNHDAMYWYRQDPGQGLRLIYYSQIVNDFQKGDIAEGYSVSREKKESFPLTVTSAQKNPTAFYLCASLPGQGLFYGYTFGSGTRLTVV.

This clonotype was counted only a few times. This chain uses TRBV5-1 with TRBJ2-1, with TRBD2 matching 7 bases. With 4 bases clipped from V and 6 bases from J, the junction kept 4 bases outside the gene matches. The CDR3 contains 13 residues. CDR1 and CDR2 from the germline V gene are SGHRS and YFSETQ. The CDR3 DNA follows: TGCGCCAGCAGCACGACTAGCCCCAATGAGCAGTTCTTC. Translating it yields CASSTTSPNEQFF.

The V and J genes are TRBV5-1 and TRBJ2-6; possible D gene TRBD1, 5 bases. The CDR3 length is 20 residues. V lost 3 bases to trimming and J lost 1 base, with 23 bases between them. Germline V gene lookup returns CDR1 SGHRS and CDR2 YFSETQ. Written as DNA, the CDR3 is TGCGCCAGCAGCTCGCGTTTAATAGGGGCTCTGTTGTCTGGGGCCAACGTCCTGACTTTC. Its protein product is CASSSRLIGALLSGANVLTF. The full variable domain, completed using reference TRBV5-1 and TRBJ2-6, is KAGVTQTPRYLIKTRGQQVTLSCSPISGHRSVSWYQQTPGQGLQFLFEYFSETQRNKGNFPGRFSGRQFSNSRSEMNVSTLELGDSALYLCASSSRLIGALLSGANVLTFGAGSRLTVL.

The chain is built from TRBV7-9 and TRBJ1-1; 8 bases are shared with TRBD1. Germline loops: CDR1 SEHNR, CDR2 FQNEAQ (reference sequence). V gave up 5 bases and J gave up 1 base; unmatched junction bases: 6. The CDR3 is 15 residues long. The CDR3 DNA reads as TGTGCCAGCAGCGCTCGACAGGGGTCGAACACTGAAGCTTTCTTT. Its translation: CASSARQGSNTEAFF.

The chain employs TRBV20-1 and TRBJ1-1; no reliable D call. V lost 6 bases to trimming and J lost 2 bases, with 10 bases between them. There are 12 residues in the CDR3. CDR1 is DFQATT, CDR2 SNEGSKA, per germline (reference sequence). The CDR3, as DNA: TGCAGTGCCCACCCCCACAACACTGAAGCTTTCTTT. Its protein product is CSAHPHNTEAFF.

In this sample, this clonotype turned up a few times. The V call is TRBV11-1, the J call TRBJ1-4; D call uncertain. CDR3 length: 13 amino acids. Germline V gene lookup returns CDR1 SGHAT and CDR2 FQDESV (reference sequence). V was clipped by 3 bases and J by 7 bases, with 9 bases between them. The CDR3 spells CASSFVESEKLFF. The CDR3 DNA follows: TGTGCCAGCAGCTTCGTGGAGAGTGAAAAACTGTTTTTT. The variable domain in full, completed from reference TRBV11-1 and TRBJ1-4, reads EAEVAQSPRYKITEKSQAVAFWCDPISGHATLYWYRQILGQGPELLVQFQDESVVDDSQLPKDRFSAERLKGVDSTLKIQPAELGDSAMYLCASSFVESEKLFFGSGTQLSVL.

This clonotype was seen a few times. The chain joins TRBV6-5 to TRBJ2-7, with D hard to call. CDR3 size: 14 residues. Germline CDR1 reads MNHEY; CDR2 reads SVGAGI. Trimming stripped 6 bases from V and 3 bases from J, with 15 bases between. The CDR3 loop is CASSYGPQVYEQYF. As DNA, the CDR3 is TGTGCCAGCAGCTACGGCCCCCAGGTCTACGAGCAGTACTTC.

This clonotype has only a few counts. The rearrangement uses TRBV10-3 and TRBJ2-5, with no clear D. The DNA end is more similar to TRBJ2-1, so the J call may be wrong. Germline V gene lookup returns CDR1 ENHRY and CDR2 SYGVKD. The CDR3 consists of 13 residues. CDR3 coding DNA: TGTGCCATCAGGGACCACAACCAAGAGACCCAGTTCTTC. It yields the protein CAIRDHNQETQFF.

This rearrangement joins TRBV12-3 or TRBV12-4 to TRBJ2-3; 9 positions agree with TRBD2. The CDR3 length is 16 residues. The trim removed 4 bases at V and 2 bases at J, leaving 7 bases unmatched. The CDR3 bases are TGTGCCAGCAGTTGGTCTAGCGGGACCTCCACAGATACGCAGTATTTT. This gives the protein CASSWSSGTSTDTQYF.

This clonotype was seen a handful of times. CDR3 sequence (DNA): TGTGCCAGCAGCGCGGGGTGGGGGCCAGGAACCTATGGCTACACCTTC. Translating gives CASSAGWGPGTYGYTF. The chain has TRBV9 and TRBJ1-2, with a possible D match to TRBD1 (6 bases). V was shortened by 3 bases and J by 4 bases, with 19 bases between the two germline ends. Germline V lookup: CDR1 SGDLS, CDR2 YYNGEE. The CDR3 length is 16 residues.